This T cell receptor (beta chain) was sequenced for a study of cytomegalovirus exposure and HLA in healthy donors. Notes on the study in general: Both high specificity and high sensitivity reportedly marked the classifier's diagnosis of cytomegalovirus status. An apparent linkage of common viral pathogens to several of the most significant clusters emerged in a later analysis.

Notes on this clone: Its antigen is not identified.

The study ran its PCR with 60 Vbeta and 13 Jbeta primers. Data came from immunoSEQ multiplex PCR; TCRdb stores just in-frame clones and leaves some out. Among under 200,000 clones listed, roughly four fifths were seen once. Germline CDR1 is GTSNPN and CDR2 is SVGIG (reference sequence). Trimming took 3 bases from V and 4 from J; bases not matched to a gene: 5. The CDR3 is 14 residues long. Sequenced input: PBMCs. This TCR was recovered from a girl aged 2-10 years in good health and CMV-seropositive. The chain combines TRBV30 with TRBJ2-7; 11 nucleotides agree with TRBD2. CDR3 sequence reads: CAWRRTSGWYEQYF. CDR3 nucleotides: TGTGCCTGGAGAAGGACTAGCGGGTGGTACGAGCAGTACTTC.